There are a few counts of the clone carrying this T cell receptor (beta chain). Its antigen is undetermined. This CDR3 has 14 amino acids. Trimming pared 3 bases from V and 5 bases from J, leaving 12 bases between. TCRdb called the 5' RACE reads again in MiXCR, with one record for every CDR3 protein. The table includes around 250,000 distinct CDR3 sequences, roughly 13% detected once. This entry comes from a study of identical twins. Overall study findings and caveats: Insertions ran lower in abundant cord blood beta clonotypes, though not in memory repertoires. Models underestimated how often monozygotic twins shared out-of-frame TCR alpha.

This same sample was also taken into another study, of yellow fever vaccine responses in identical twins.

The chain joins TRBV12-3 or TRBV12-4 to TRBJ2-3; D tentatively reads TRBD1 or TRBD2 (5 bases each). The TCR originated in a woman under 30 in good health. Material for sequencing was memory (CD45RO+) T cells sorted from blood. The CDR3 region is CASSFGGFEDTQYF. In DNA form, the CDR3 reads TGTGCCAGCAGTTTTGGGGGTTTTGAAGATACGCAGTATTTT.